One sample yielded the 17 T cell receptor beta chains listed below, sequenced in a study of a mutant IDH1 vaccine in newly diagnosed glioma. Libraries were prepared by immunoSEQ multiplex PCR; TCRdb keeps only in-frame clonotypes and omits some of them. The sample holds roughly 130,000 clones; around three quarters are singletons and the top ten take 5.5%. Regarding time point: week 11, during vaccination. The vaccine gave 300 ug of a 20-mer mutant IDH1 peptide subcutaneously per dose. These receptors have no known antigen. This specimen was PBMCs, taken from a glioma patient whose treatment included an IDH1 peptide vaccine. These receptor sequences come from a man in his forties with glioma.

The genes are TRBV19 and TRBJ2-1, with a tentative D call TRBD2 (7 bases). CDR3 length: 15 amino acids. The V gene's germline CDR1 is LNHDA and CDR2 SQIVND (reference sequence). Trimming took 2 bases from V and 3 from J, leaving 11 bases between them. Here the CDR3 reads CASSIPRGRYNEQFF. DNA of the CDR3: TGTGCCAGTAGTATACCGCGGGGGCGCTACAATGAGCAGTTCTTC.

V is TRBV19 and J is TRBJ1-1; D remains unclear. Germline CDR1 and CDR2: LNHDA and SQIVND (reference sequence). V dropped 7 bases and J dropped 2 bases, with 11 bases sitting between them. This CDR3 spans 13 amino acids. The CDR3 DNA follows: TGTGCCAGTAACCGAGGGCCTAACACTGAAGCTTTCTTT. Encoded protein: CASNRGPNTEAFF.

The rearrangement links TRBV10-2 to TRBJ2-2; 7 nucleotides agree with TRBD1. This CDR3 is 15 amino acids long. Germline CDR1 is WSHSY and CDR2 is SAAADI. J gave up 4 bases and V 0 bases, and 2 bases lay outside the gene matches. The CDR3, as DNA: TGCGCCAGCAGTGAGTCAGGGGGCGGCACCGGGGAGCTGTTTTTT. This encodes CASSESGGGTGELFF.

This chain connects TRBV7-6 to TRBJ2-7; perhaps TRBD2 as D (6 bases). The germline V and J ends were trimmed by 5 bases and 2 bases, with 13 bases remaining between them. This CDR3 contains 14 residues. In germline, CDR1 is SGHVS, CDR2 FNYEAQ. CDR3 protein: CASSPRGDAYEQYF. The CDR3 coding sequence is TGTGCCAGCAGCCCCCGCGGGGATGCCTACGAGCAGTACTTC.

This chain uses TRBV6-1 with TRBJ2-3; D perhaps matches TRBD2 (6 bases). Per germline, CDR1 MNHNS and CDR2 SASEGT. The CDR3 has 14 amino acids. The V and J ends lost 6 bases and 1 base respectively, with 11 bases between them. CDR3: CASSTGGGTDTQYF. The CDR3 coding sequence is TGTGCCAGCAGCACCGGGGGAGGCACAGATACGCAGTATTTT.

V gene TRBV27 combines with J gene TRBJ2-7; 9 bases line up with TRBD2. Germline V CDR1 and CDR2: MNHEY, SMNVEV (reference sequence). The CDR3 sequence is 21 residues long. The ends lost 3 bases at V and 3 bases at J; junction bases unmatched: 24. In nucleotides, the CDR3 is TGTGCCAGCAGTTTCCGACCACTCCCATTGAACAGCGGGGGGACGGACTACGAGCAGTACTTC. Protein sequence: CASSFRPLPLNSGGTDYEQYF.

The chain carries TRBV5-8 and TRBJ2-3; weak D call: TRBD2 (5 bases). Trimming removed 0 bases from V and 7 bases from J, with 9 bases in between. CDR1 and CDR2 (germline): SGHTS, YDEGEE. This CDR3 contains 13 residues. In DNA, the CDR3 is TGTGCCAGCAGCTTGGACGGAGGCTATACGCAGTATTTT. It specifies CASSLDGGYTQYF.

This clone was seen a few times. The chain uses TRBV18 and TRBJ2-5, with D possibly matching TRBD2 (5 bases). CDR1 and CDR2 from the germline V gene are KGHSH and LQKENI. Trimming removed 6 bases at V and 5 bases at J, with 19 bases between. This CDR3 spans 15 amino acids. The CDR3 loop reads CASSTAGRITETQYF. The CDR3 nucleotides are TGTGCCAGCTCGACTGCGGGTAGGATTACCGAGACCCAGTACTTC.

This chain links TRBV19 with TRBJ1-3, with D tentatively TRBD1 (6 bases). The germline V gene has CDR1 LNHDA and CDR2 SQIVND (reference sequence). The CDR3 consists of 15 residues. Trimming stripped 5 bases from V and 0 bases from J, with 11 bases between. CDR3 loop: CASSVLQGSGNTIYF. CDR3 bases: TGTGCCAGTAGTGTACTACAGGGCTCTGGAAACACCATATATTTT.

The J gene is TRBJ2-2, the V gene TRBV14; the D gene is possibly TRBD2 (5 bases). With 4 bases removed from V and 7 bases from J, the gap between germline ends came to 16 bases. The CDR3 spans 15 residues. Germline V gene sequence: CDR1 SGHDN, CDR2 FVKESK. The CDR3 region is CASSPSTGSYGELFF. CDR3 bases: TGTGCCAGCAGCCCGAGCACGGGGTCCTACGGGGAGCTGTTTTTT.

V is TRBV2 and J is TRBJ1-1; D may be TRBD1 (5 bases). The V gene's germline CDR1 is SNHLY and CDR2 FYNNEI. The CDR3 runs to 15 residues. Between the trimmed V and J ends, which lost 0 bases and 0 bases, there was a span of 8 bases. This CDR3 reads CASSEAGGLNTEAFF. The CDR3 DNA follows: TGTGCCAGCAGTGAAGCTGGGGGATTGAACACTGAAGCTTTCTTT.

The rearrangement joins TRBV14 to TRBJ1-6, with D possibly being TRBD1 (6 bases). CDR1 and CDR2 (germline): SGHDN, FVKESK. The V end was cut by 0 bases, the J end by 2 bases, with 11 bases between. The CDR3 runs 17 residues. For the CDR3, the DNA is TGTGCCAGCAGCCAAGATAAAGGGGGGACCTATAATTCACCCCTCCACTTT. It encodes CASSQDKGGTYNSPLHF.

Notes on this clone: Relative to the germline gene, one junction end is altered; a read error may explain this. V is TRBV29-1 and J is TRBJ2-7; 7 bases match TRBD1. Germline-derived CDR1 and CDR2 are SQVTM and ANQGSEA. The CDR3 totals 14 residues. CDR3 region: CSVEATGSSYEQYF. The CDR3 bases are TGCAGCGTCGAAGCGACAGGGAGCTCCTACGAGCAGTACTTC.

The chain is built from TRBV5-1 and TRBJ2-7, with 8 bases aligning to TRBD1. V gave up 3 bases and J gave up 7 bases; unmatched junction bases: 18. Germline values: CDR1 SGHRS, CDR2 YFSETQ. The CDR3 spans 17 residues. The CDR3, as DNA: TGCGCCAGCAGCTCGTCCCCCCCCGGGACAGGCACGGGGGAGCAGTACTTC. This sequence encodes CASSSSPPGTGTGEQYF.

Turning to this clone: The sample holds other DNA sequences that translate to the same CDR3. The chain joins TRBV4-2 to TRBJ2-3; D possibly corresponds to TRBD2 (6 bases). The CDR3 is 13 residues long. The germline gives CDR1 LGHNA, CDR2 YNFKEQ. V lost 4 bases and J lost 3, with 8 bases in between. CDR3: CASSRGGTDTQYF. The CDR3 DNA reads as TGTGCCAGCAGCCGGGGAGGAACAGATACGCAGTATTTT.

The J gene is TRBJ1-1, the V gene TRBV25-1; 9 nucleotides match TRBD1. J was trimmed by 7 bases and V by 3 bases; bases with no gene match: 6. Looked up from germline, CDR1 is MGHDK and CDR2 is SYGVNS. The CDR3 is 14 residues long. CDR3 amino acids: CASSDWTGVDEAFF. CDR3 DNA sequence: TGTGCCAGCAGTGACTGGACAGGGGTTGATGAAGCTTTCTTT.

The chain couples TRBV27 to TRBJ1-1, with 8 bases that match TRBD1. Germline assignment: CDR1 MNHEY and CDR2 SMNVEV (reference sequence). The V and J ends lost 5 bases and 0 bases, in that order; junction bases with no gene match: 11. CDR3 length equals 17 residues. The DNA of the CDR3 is TGTGCCAGCAGTCATCTTAGCCCGGGACAGGTGAACACTGAAGCTTTCTTT. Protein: CASSHLSPGQVNTEAFF.